The 14 T cell receptor beta chains in this list originate from one sample, sequenced in a study of blood T cell repertoires in COVID-19. The method was immunoSEQ multiplex PCR; TCRdb's version includes in-frame clones alone and lacks a portion of them. The sample records 150,000 to 200,000 clones, around 80% being singletons. Specimen: peripheral blood. The receptors originated from an elderly woman with acute or convalescent COVID-19.

On this clone itself: At one of its ends the junction is not consistent with the germline gene, which may arise from a read error. The rearrangement uses TRBV3-1 (or the pseudogene TRBV3-2) and TRBJ1-5; D is unresolved. The germline CDR1 and CDR2 sequences are LGHDT and YNNKEL (reference sequence). The length of the CDR3 is 15 residues. CDR3 residues: CASSQSLNSNRPQHF. Written as DNA, the CDR3 is TGTGCCAGCAGCCAAAGTCTTAATAGCAATCGGCCCCAGCATTTT.

This chain joins TRBV7-2 and TRBJ1-1, with 9 bases that match TRBD1. There are 14 residues in the CDR3. CDR1 and CDR2 (germline): SGHTA, FQGNSA. Trimming cost V 1 base and J 7 bases; bases outside gene matches: 4. The CDR3 reads CASSLDVGQGEAFF. CDR3 bases: TGTGCCAGCAGCTTAGATGTGGGACAGGGTGAAGCTTTCTTT.

The V and J genes are TRBV5-5 and TRBJ1-1; 10 bases match TRBD1. The V and J ends lost 4 bases and 1 base, in that order; junction bases with no gene match: 1. The length of the CDR3 is 14 residues. Germline lookup yields CDR1 SGHKS and CDR2 YYEKEE (reference sequence). The CDR3 loop is CASSRQGANTEAFF. CDR3 bases: TGTGCCAGCAGCAGACAGGGGGCGAACACTGAAGCTTTCTTT. The full variable domain, its missing parts supplied by reference TRBV5-5 and TRBJ1-1, is DAGVTQSPTHLIKTRGQQVTLRCSPISGHKSVSWYQQVLGQGPQFIFQYYEKEERGRGNFPDRFSARQFPNYSSELNVNALLLGDSALYLCASSRQGANTEAFFGQGTRLTVV.

The chain carries TRBV5-1 and TRBJ2-1; possible D gene TRBD1, 5 bases. V lost 1 base and J 8 bases, leaving 13 bases between the germline ends. This CDR3 spans 14 amino acids. Per germline, CDR1 SGHRS and CDR2 YFSETQ. This CDR3 reads CASSLIPQGYEQFF. In DNA, the CDR3 is TGCGCCAGCAGCTTGATTCCTCAGGGATATGAGCAGTTCTTC.

The genes are TRBV5-4 and TRBJ2-3, with D maybe TRBD2 (5 bases). V was cut by 3 bases and J by 3 bases, with 5 bases left in between. The germline CDR1 and CDR2 sequences are SGHNT and YYREEE (reference sequence). The CDR3 spans 12 residues. CDR3 loop: CASSSGTDTQYF. Written as DNA, the CDR3 is TGTGCCAGCAGCTCGGGAACAGATACGCAGTATTTT.

The rearrangement links TRBV30 to TRBJ2-5, with 11 bases matching TRBD2. The germline V gene has CDR1 GTSNPN and CDR2 SVGIG (reference sequence). With 2 bases clipped from V and 5 bases from J, the junction kept 4 bases outside the gene matches. The length of the CDR3 is 14 residues. CDR3 region: CAWSLAGGQETQYF. As DNA, the CDR3 is TGTGCCTGGAGTTTAGCGGGGGGGCAGGAGACCCAGTACTTC.

This rearrangement joins TRBV6-5 to TRBJ1-2, with D possibly being TRBD1 (6 bases). This CDR3 has 13 residues. The V gene's germline CDR1 is MNHEY and CDR2 SVGAGI. V lost 5 bases to trimming and J lost 4 bases, with 11 bases between them. The CDR3 protein is CASSPQGRYGYTF. CDR3 coding DNA: TGTGCCAGCAGTCCACAGGGACGCTATGGCTACACCTTC.

CDR3 sequence reads: CASSLSKENTQYF. As DNA, the CDR3 is TGTGCCAGCAGTTTATCGAAGGAGAATACGCAGTATTTT. The chain has TRBV28 and TRBJ2-3, with D uncertain. CDR3 length: 13 residues. Germline values: CDR1 MDHEN, CDR2 SYDVKM. V was cut by 1 base and J by 7 bases, with 9 bases left in between.

V gene TRBV27 combines with J gene TRBJ2-5; 7 bases are a match to TRBD1. CDR1 is MNHEY and CDR2 is SMNVEV in the germline V gene (reference sequence). V lost 5 bases and J lost 4; bases outside the gene matches: 10. This CDR3 contains 15 residues. The CDR3 nucleotides are TGTGCCAGCAGTGACAGGGTTACGGGTGGAGAGACCCAGTACTTC. This encodes CASSDRVTGGETQYF.

This rearrangement joins TRBV6-5 to TRBJ2-1; 11 nucleotides line up with TRBD2. Germline CDR1 MNHEY, CDR2 SVGAGI. The CDR3 consists of 15 residues. V gave up 7 bases and J gave up 5 bases; unmatched junction bases: 7. The CDR3 DNA follows: TGTGCCAGCACCTTTCTAGCGGGGGGCAACAATGAGCAGTTCTTC. It translates to CASTFLAGGNNEQFF.

The chain has TRBV30 and TRBJ1-2; D perhaps matches TRBD1 (6 bases). Germline CDR1 GTSNPN, CDR2 SVGIG (reference sequence). Trimming stripped 2 bases from V and 0 bases from J, with 13 bases between. The CDR3 extends over 15 amino acids. CDR3 sequence (DNA): TGTGCCTGGAGTAATGGACAGATCACTAACTATGGCTACACCTTC. Amino acid sequence: CAWSNGQITNYGYTF.

Here the CDR3 reads CASTSDREGANVLTF. Here the CDR3 DNA reads TGTGCCAGCACCTCCGACAGGGAAGGGGCCAACGTCCTGACTTTC. This rearrangement joins TRBV2 to TRBJ2-6; 7 bases agree with TRBD1. The CDR3 runs 15 residues. V was clipped by 7 bases and J by 4 bases; unmatched bases: 7. Germline V CDR1 and CDR2: SNHLY, FYNNEI.

The CDR3 here is CASSYSEDEKLFF. As DNA, the CDR3 is TGTGCCAGCAGTTACTCGGAGGATGAAAAACTGTTTTTT. The chain recombines TRBV6-5 with TRBJ1-4, with D unresolved. This CDR3 spans 13 amino acids. CDR1 is MNHEY and CDR2 is SVGAGI in the germline V gene. V lost 0 bases and J 6 bases, leaving 5 bases between the germline ends.

This clone was detected only once. This chain connects TRBV4-1 to TRBJ1-3; unclear D gene. Per the germline V gene, CDR1 is MGHRA and CDR2 is YSYEKL. There are 16 residues in the CDR3. V shed 3 bases and J shed 2 bases, with 14 bases lying between them. The CDR3 nucleotides are TGCGCCAGCAGCCACCCCGCTCGGGGAGCTGGAAACACCATATATTTT. This codes for CASSHPARGAGNTIYF.